This is a list of T cell receptor beta chains from one sample in a study of blood T cell repertoires in COVID-19. Produced via immunoSEQ multiplex PCR; TCRdb's table is partial and in-frame only. Among roughly 81,000 clones listed, 87% were seen once. Sample: peripheral blood. These receptors were taken from a man between 25 and 39 years old with acute or convalescent COVID-19. CDR3s include the opening cysteine and the closing phenylalanine or tryptophan. Each record gives: J gene, CDR3 length, D gene, clone size, V gene, CDR3 DNA, CDR3 protein. A D gene is named only where the DNA matches it firmly. The size entry is marked missing in some rows and otherwise reads once, few, many or a size class.

j_call: TRBJ1-1; cdr3_length: 11; d_call: -; clone_size: -; v_call: TRBV30; cdr3_nt: TGTGCCTGGAGGAGGAACACTGAAGCTTTCTTT; cdr3_aa: CAWRRNTEAFF
j_call: TRBJ2-1; cdr3_length: 13; d_call: -; clone_size: -; v_call: TRBV6-2/TRBV6-3; cdr3_nt: TGTGCCAGCAGTCTTTCGACAGGACGAGAGCAGTTCTTC; cdr3_aa: CASSLSTGREQFF
j_call: TRBJ2-7; cdr3_length: 14; d_call: -; clone_size: -; v_call: TRBV28; cdr3_nt: TGTGCCAGCAGTTCGGACTTCCTCTCCTACGAGCAGTACTTC; cdr3_aa: CASSSDFLSYEQYF
j_call: TRBJ1-1; cdr3_length: 13; d_call: -; clone_size: once; v_call: TRBV29-1; cdr3_nt: TGCAGCGCTGCGTGGGGGGACGACACTGAAGCTTTCTTT; cdr3_aa: CSAAWGDDTEAFF
j_call: TRBJ2-5; cdr3_length: 14; d_call: -; clone_size: -; v_call: TRBV19; cdr3_nt: TGTGCCAGTAGTATAGTCGTCGGGTGGGAGACCCAGTACTTC; cdr3_aa: CASSIVVGWETQYF
j_call: TRBJ1-2; cdr3_length: 12; d_call: -; clone_size: -; v_call: TRBV28; cdr3_nt: TGTGCCAGCAGATCTCGGAGTCTTGGCTACACCTTC; cdr3_aa: CASRSRSLGYTF
j_call: TRBJ1-3; cdr3_length: 18; d_call: -; clone_size: -; v_call: TRBV7-9; cdr3_nt: TGTGCCAGCAGCGACCTCCCTGTTACAGGGAACCCTGGAAACACCATATATTTT; cdr3_aa: CASSDLPVTGNPGNTIYF
j_call: TRBJ2-1; cdr3_length: 18; d_call: TRBD2; clone_size: -; v_call: TRBV5-1; cdr3_nt: TGCGCCAGCAGCTCCGGGACTAGCGGGAGGGTCTCCTACAATGAGCAGTTCTTC; cdr3_aa: CASSSGTSGRVSYNEQFF
j_call: TRBJ2-1; cdr3_length: 15; d_call: -; clone_size: -; v_call: TRBV7-3; cdr3_nt: TGTGCCAGCAGCTTTGGGGGAGGATTGTGGGATGAGCAGTTCTTC; cdr3_aa: CASSFGGGLWDEQFF
j_call: TRBJ2-3; cdr3_length: 15; d_call: -; clone_size: -; v_call: TRBV30; cdr3_nt: TGTGCCTGGAGTTCAGATAGCTGGATAACAGATACGCAGTATTTT; cdr3_aa: CAWSSDSWITDTQYF
j_call: TRBJ2-5; cdr3_length: 16; d_call: -; clone_size: -; v_call: TRBV2; cdr3_nt: TGTGCCAGCAGTGAGCCGAGTAGGGAGGTCCAAGAGACCCAGTACTTC; cdr3_aa: CASSEPSREVQETQYF
j_call: TRBJ2-5; cdr3_length: 12; d_call: -; clone_size: -; v_call: TRBV2; cdr3_nt: TGTGCCAGCAGCCGGACAGAAGAGACCCAGTACTTC; cdr3_aa: CASSRTEETQYF
j_call: TRBJ2-1; cdr3_length: 12; d_call: -; clone_size: -; v_call: TRBV14; cdr3_nt: TGTGCCAGCAGCCAGACTGGCAAAGAGCAGTTCTTC; cdr3_aa: CASSQTGKEQFF
j_call: TRBJ1-2; cdr3_length: 14; d_call: -; clone_size: few; v_call: TRBV28; cdr3_nt: TGTGCCAGCAGTTTAGGGCAGGGCAACTATGGCTACACCTTC; cdr3_aa: CASSLGQGNYGYTF
j_call: TRBJ2-5; cdr3_length: 14; d_call: TRBD1; clone_size: -; v_call: TRBV7-3; cdr3_nt: TGTGCCAGCAGCTCGACAGGGGGAGGAGAGACCCAGTACTTC; cdr3_aa: CASSSTGGGETQYF
j_call: TRBJ2-2; cdr3_length: 15; d_call: TRBD2; clone_size: -; v_call: TRBV6-5; cdr3_nt: TGTGCCAGCAGGGGCCTAGCGGGGAACACCGGGGAGCTGTTTTTT; cdr3_aa: CASRGLAGNTGELFF
j_call: TRBJ1-5; cdr3_length: 12; d_call: -; clone_size: few; v_call: TRBV6-5; cdr3_nt: TGTGCCAGCAGACAGGGCAATCAGCCCCAGCATTTT; cdr3_aa: CASRQGNQPQHF
j_call: TRBJ2-3; cdr3_length: 17; d_call: -; clone_size: -; v_call: TRBV6-1; cdr3_nt: TGTGCCAGCAGTGAAAGTTGGGTCCCATCGGGGACAGATACGCAGTATTTT; cdr3_aa: CASSESWVPSGTDTQYF
j_call: TRBJ1-5; cdr3_length: 13; d_call: -; clone_size: -; v_call: TRBV27; cdr3_nt: TGTGCCAGCGCAAGGTTGAGGAATCAGCCCCAGCATTTT; cdr3_aa: CASARLRNQPQHF
j_call: TRBJ1-4; cdr3_length: 14; d_call: -; clone_size: -; v_call: TRBV4-2; cdr3_nt: TGTGCCAGCAGCCAAGCAGGGGATAATGAAAAACTGTTTTTT; cdr3_aa: CASSQAGDNEKLFF
j_call: TRBJ1-2; cdr3_length: 12; d_call: -; clone_size: -; v_call: TRBV11-2; cdr3_nt: TGTGCCAGCAGCCTGACAGGCTATGGCTACACCTTC; cdr3_aa: CASSLTGYGYTF
j_call: TRBJ2-1; cdr3_length: 16; d_call: TRBD1; clone_size: -; v_call: TRBV24-1; cdr3_nt: TGTGCCACCAGTGATACGGCTGGACAGGTCTACAATGAGCAGTTCTTC; cdr3_aa: CATSDTAGQVYNEQFF
j_call: TRBJ1-2; cdr3_length: 14; d_call: -; clone_size: -; v_call: TRBV4-1; cdr3_nt: TGCGCCAGCAGCCAAGCGGCCGGGAACTATGGCTACACCTTC; cdr3_aa: CASSQAAGNYGYTF
j_call: TRBJ1-1; cdr3_length: 13; d_call: -; clone_size: -; v_call: TRBV6-6; cdr3_nt: TGTGCCAGCATCAACGGGGGGAACACTGAAGCTTTCTTT; cdr3_aa: CASINGGNTEAFF
j_call: TRBJ2-3; cdr3_length: 17; d_call: -; clone_size: once; v_call: TRBV4-1; cdr3_nt: TGCGCCAGCAGACCTATAGGGACTGGTAGTAAGACAGATACGCAGTATTTT; cdr3_aa: CASRPIGTGSKTDTQYF
j_call: TRBJ2-7; cdr3_length: 14; d_call: TRBD2; clone_size: few; v_call: TRBV11-2; cdr3_nt: TGTGCCAGCAGATTAGCGGGAGGTTCCTACGAGCAGTACTTC; cdr3_aa: CASRLAGGSYEQYF
j_call: TRBJ1-1; cdr3_length: 12; d_call: TRBD1; clone_size: -; v_call: TRBV10-3; cdr3_nt: TGTGCCATCATGGGACAGAACGCTGAAGCTTTCTTT; cdr3_aa: CAIMGQNAEAFF
j_call: TRBJ2-5; cdr3_length: 15; d_call: -; clone_size: -; v_call: TRBV4-3; cdr3_nt: TGCGCCAGCAGCCAAGATTTGGCGGTACAAGAGACCCAGTACTTC; cdr3_aa: CASSQDLAVQETQYF
j_call: TRBJ2-1; cdr3_length: 15; d_call: TRBD2; clone_size: -; v_call: TRBV7-3; cdr3_nt: TGTGCCAGCAGCTCGGGACTAGCGGGGTACAATGAGCAGTTCTTC; cdr3_aa: CASSSGLAGYNEQFF
j_call: TRBJ1-3; cdr3_length: 13; d_call: -; clone_size: once; v_call: TRBV30; cdr3_nt: TGTGCCTGGACCAGGAACAGGGGAAACACCATATATTTT; cdr3_aa: CAWTRNRGNTIYF
j_call: TRBJ2-7; cdr3_length: 15; d_call: -; clone_size: -; v_call: TRBV28; cdr3_nt: TGTGCCAGCAGTTTATCGACAGGCTCTGGTTACGAGCAGTACTTC; cdr3_aa: CASSLSTGSGYEQYF
j_call: TRBJ2-5; cdr3_length: 13; d_call: TRBD2; clone_size: -; v_call: TRBV11-3; cdr3_nt: TGTGCCAGCAGCGTTGGGACTACACAGACCCAGTACTTC; cdr3_aa: CASSVGTTQTQYF
j_call: TRBJ1-1; cdr3_length: 13; d_call: -; clone_size: -; v_call: TRBV6-4; cdr3_nt: TGTGCCAGCAGCCGACAGGAGAACACTGAAGCTTTCTTT; cdr3_aa: CASSRQENTEAFF
j_call: TRBJ2-2; cdr3_length: 15; d_call: TRBD2; clone_size: once; v_call: TRBV7-3; cdr3_nt: TGTGCCAGCAGCTTAGGACTAGCGGGCACCGGGGAGCTGTTTTTT; cdr3_aa: CASSLGLAGTGELFF
j_call: TRBJ1-1; cdr3_length: 14; d_call: TRBD1; clone_size: -; v_call: TRBV19; cdr3_nt: TGTGCCAGCAGACTGGGACAGACAAACACTGAAGCTTTCTTT; cdr3_aa: CASRLGQTNTEAFF
j_call: TRBJ2-1; cdr3_length: 17; d_call: -; clone_size: few; v_call: TRBV4-3; cdr3_nt: TGCGCCAGCAGCCAAGATGTGGCGGGATGGCGTAACAATGAGCAGTTCTTC; cdr3_aa: CASSQDVAGWRNNEQFF
j_call: TRBJ2-1; cdr3_length: 14; d_call: -; clone_size: -; v_call: TRBV6-2/TRBV6-3; cdr3_nt: TGTGCCAGCAGTTACAGGGGGAGGGACAATGAGCAGTTCTTC; cdr3_aa: CASSYRGRDNEQFF
j_call: TRBJ2-7; cdr3_length: 13; d_call: TRBD2; clone_size: -; v_call: TRBV4-1; cdr3_nt: TGCGCCAGCAGCCAGGGGGGGAACTACGAGCAGTACTTC; cdr3_aa: CASSQGGNYEQYF
j_call: TRBJ1-3; cdr3_length: 10; d_call: -; clone_size: -; v_call: TRBV7-9; cdr3_nt: TGTGCCATCTCACAAAACACCATATATTTT; cdr3_aa: CAISQNTIYF
j_call: TRBJ2-7; cdr3_length: 15; d_call: -; clone_size: -; v_call: TRBV6-1; cdr3_nt: TGTGCCAGCAGTGATTTTGCCCCTACCCAATACGAGCAGTACTTC; cdr3_aa: CASSDFAPTQYEQYF
j_call: TRBJ2-1; cdr3_length: 15; d_call: TRBD2; clone_size: -; v_call: TRBV6-1; cdr3_nt: TGTGCCAGCAGTGAAGCCACTAGCGGGATCAGTGAGCAGTTCTTC; cdr3_aa: CASSEATSGISEQFF
j_call: TRBJ2-4; cdr3_length: 15; d_call: -; clone_size: -; v_call: TRBV2; cdr3_nt: TGTGCCAGCAGAGGGACATTTGGGGCCAAAAACATTCAGTACTTC; cdr3_aa: CASRGTFGAKNIQYF
j_call: TRBJ2-3; cdr3_length: 16; d_call: -; clone_size: -; v_call: TRBV7-2; cdr3_nt: TGTGCCAGCAGTTTGATCGACAGGTTAAGCACAGATACGCAGTATTTT; cdr3_aa: CASSLIDRLSTDTQYF
j_call: TRBJ2-7; cdr3_length: 17; d_call: TRBD1; clone_size: -; v_call: TRBV11-2; cdr3_nt: TGTGCCAGCAGCTTAGGGACAGGGGGTAGGAGCTCCTACGAGCAGTACTTC; cdr3_aa: CASSLGTGGRSSYEQYF
j_call: TRBJ1-2; cdr3_length: 13; d_call: -; clone_size: -; v_call: TRBV28; cdr3_nt: TGTGCCAGCCTAGTCGACGACGCCTATGGCTACACCTTC; cdr3_aa: CASLVDDAYGYTF
j_call: TRBJ2-1; cdr3_length: 18; d_call: TRBD1; clone_size: -; v_call: TRBV7-9; cdr3_nt: TGTGCCAGCAGCAAAAGAGCGACAGGGGGCCTCCTTGGGGATGAGCAGTTCTTC; cdr3_aa: CASSKRATGGLLGDEQFF
j_call: TRBJ2-1; cdr3_length: 17; d_call: TRBD2; clone_size: -; v_call: TRBV7-3; cdr3_nt: TGTGCCAGCAGCTTGGGGTACGCTGCGGGAGCTGGCAATGAGCAGTTCTTC; cdr3_aa: CASSLGYAAGAGNEQFF
j_call: TRBJ1-1; cdr3_length: 14; d_call: TRBD1; clone_size: -; v_call: TRBV6-5; cdr3_nt: TGTGCCAGCAGTCCCAGGGGGATCGGCACTGAAGCTTTCTTT; cdr3_aa: CASSPRGIGTEAFF
j_call: TRBJ1-6; cdr3_length: 17; d_call: TRBD1; clone_size: -; v_call: TRBV14; cdr3_nt: TGTGCCAGCAGCCCCCCGCTTCCAGGGGGCAAGAATTCACCCCTCCACTTT; cdr3_aa: CASSPPLPGGKNSPLHF
j_call: TRBJ1-5; cdr3_length: 14; d_call: TRBD1; clone_size: -; v_call: TRBV6-5; cdr3_nt: TGTGCCAGCAGTCCACAGGGGAACAATCAGCCCCAGCATTTT; cdr3_aa: CASSPQGNNQPQHF